The 15 T cell receptor beta chains below all came from one sample that was sequenced in a study of shared clonotypes between healthy human individuals. The data were produced by immunoSEQ multiplex PCR, yet TCRdb's version contains in-frame clones alone and is incomplete. Here the sample spans more than 1,200,000 clones, 98% being singletons. Sequencing input: naive CD4+ T cells sorted from blood. Stated subset: CD45RA+ positively selected. These receptors all stem from a man in his thirties or forties in good health.

The V gene is TRBV7-2, the J gene TRBJ2-2; D may be TRBD1 (5 bases). Germline V lookup: CDR1 SGHTA, CDR2 FQGNSA. V was trimmed by 0 bases and J by 6 bases, leaving 11 bases between them. This CDR3 comprises 15 residues. CDR3 DNA sequence: TGTGCCAGCAGCTTAGCCAGGGTGACATCCGGGGAGCTGTTTTTT. Its protein product is CASSLARVTSGELFF.

V gene TRBV5-4 combines with J gene TRBJ2-5; 14 nucleotides align to TRBD2. With 4 bases clipped from V and 1 base from J, the junction kept 12 bases outside the gene matches. The germline V gene encodes CDR1 SGHNT and CDR2 YYREEE (reference sequence). This CDR3 spans 19 amino acids. This CDR3 reads CASSLPGLAGANPQETQYF. The CDR3 region has the DNA TGTGCCAGCAGCCTGCCGGGACTAGCGGGAGCCAACCCCCAAGAGACCCAGTACTTC.

This chain connects TRBV29-1 to TRBJ2-3; tentative D call: TRBD2 (6 bases). The CDR3 spans 14 residues. Germline V gives CDR1 SQVTM, CDR2 ANQGSEA. Trimming removed 4 bases at V and 2 bases at J, with 13 bases between. CDR3 sequence: CSVAGTSLTDTQYF. CDR3 nucleotide sequence: TGCAGCGTTGCCGGGACTTCCCTCACAGATACGCAGTATTTT.

The chain is built from TRBV4-1 and TRBJ2-1; tentatively, D is TRBD1 (5 bases). Trimming took off 4 bases at V and 6 bases at J, with 19 bases between the two ends. This CDR3 is built from 16 residues. Germline CDR1 and CDR2: MGHRA and YSYEKL. The CDR3 spells CASSPIGALTGNEQFF. The CDR3 bases are TGCGCCAGCAGCCCTATAGGGGCTCTCACAGGCAATGAGCAGTTCTTC.

The chain combines TRBV27 with TRBJ2-1; D might be TRBD1 or TRBD2, each matching 7 bases. Germline V gene sequence: CDR1 MNHEY, CDR2 SMNVEV (reference sequence). This CDR3 comprises 16 residues. Trimming pared 2 bases from V and 7 bases from J, leaving 18 bases between. CDR3 sequence: CASSLRGREQRNEQFF. The CDR3 DNA reads TGTGCCAGCAGTTTAAGGGGGCGGGAGCAGAGGAATGAGCAGTTCTTC.

This sequence joins TRBV29-1 and TRBJ1-2; D not resolved. Per the germline V gene, CDR1 is SQVTM and CDR2 is ANQGSEA. The CDR3 has 12 amino acids. Trimming stripped 7 bases from V and 4 bases from J, with 13 bases between. The CDR3 coding sequence is TGCAGCGCTGTGACCCAATCCTATGGCTACACCTTC. It codes for CSAVTQSYGYTF.

J is TRBJ2-2 and V is TRBV27; 8 nucleotides agree with TRBD2. The V segment lost 7 bases and the J segment 4 bases; nucleotides outside the gene matches: 8. Germline values: CDR1 MNHEY, CDR2 SMNVEV (reference sequence). This CDR3 is built from 15 residues. The CDR3 loop is CASILRAGATGELFF. For the CDR3, the DNA is TGTGCCAGCATCTTACGAGCGGGAGCCACCGGGGAGCTGTTTTTT.

This clone has just one count. V gene TRBV13 combines with J gene TRBJ2-1, with D hard to call. The V gene lost 0 bases and the J gene lost 7 bases, with 7 bases spanning the gap. CDR1 and CDR2 from the germline V gene are PRHDT and FYEKMQ (reference sequence). The CDR3 extends over 13 amino acids. In nucleotides, the CDR3 is TGTGCCAGCAGCTTAGGGGAGAGGAATGAGCAGTTCTTC. Translating it yields CASSLGERNEQFF.

The chain has TRBV5-1 and TRBJ2-7; 7 bases are shared with TRBD2. The CDR3 is 17 amino acids. Germline lookup yields CDR1 SGHRS and CDR2 YFSETQ. J lost 6 bases, V lost 4 bases, and 19 bases had no gene match. CDR3 region: CASSDNSQALRTSEQYF. CDR3 nucleotides: TGCGCCAGCAGCGACAACTCTCAGGCGCTTCGGACTAGCGAGCAGTACTTC. Complete variable domain (other parts from reference TRBV5-1 and TRBJ2-7): KAGVTQTPRYLIKTRGQQVTLSCSPISGHRSVSWYQQTPGQGLQFLFEYFSETQRNKGNFPGRFSGRQFSNSRSEMNVSTLELGDSALYLCASSDNSQALRTSEQYFGPGTRLTVT.

The chain combines TRBV16 with TRBJ2-2; 8 nucleotides line up with TRBD2. This CDR3 comprises 17 residues. The V and J ends lost 0 bases and 3 bases, in that order; junction bases with no gene match: 6. Germline CDR1 KGHSY, CDR2 FQNENV. CDR3 sequence reads: CASSQSFQRGYTGELFF. The CDR3 bases are TGTGCCAGCAGCCAATCTTTCCAGCGGGGGTACACCGGGGAGCTGTTTTTT.

The chain links TRBV5-4 to TRBJ2-5; no reliable D call. The germline V gene has CDR1 SGHNT and CDR2 YYREEE (reference sequence). The CDR3 has 13 residues. The V gene lost 1 base and the J gene lost 2 bases, with 6 bases spanning the gap. CDR3 protein: CASSLYGQETQYF. The CDR3 coding sequence is TGTGCCAGCAGCTTGTACGGGCAAGAGACCCAGTACTTC.

This clone was detected only once. This chain joins TRBV7-2 and TRBJ2-2, with 9 bases aligning to TRBD1. The germline V gene has CDR1 SGHTA and CDR2 FQGNSA. V was clipped by 5 bases and J by 0 bases; unmatched bases: 7. The CDR3 has 17 residues. In DNA, the CDR3 is TGTGCCAGCAGCCGATATAGGGACAGGGCGAACACCGGGGAGCTGTTTTTT. It translates to CASSRYRDRANTGELFF.

In nucleotides, the CDR3 is TGCGCCAGCAGCTCAGTGGGTGCCTACGAGCAGTACTTC. Amino acid sequence: CASSSVGAYEQYF. This chain joins TRBV5-1 and TRBJ2-7; D ambiguous. Looked up from germline, CDR1 is SGHRS and CDR2 is YFSETQ. The V and J ends lost 3 bases and 2 bases respectively, with 9 bases between them. The CDR3 contains 13 residues.

V gene TRBV5-3 combines with J gene TRBJ2-1, with D perhaps TRBD2 (5 bases). TRBV5-3 is marked as an open reading frame, function uncertain. This CDR3 is 15 amino acids long. The V end lost 2 bases, the J end lost 4 bases, and 13 bases lay between the germline ends. The DNA of the CDR3 is TGTGCCAGAAGCTTAAAAGAGAGGGAATACAATGAGCAGTTCTTC. Residues: CARSLKEREYNEQFF.

V gene TRBV27 combines with J gene TRBJ2-7, with TRBD2 identical over 11 bases. Trimming took 5 bases from V and 4 from J; bases not matched to a gene: 13. CDR3 length equals 17 residues. Looked up from germline, CDR1 is MNHEY and CDR2 is SMNVEV (reference sequence). The CDR3 DNA sequence: TGTGCCAGCAGTACTATCGGGACTAGCGGCAGATTTTACGAGCAGTACTTC. This codes for CASSTIGTSGRFYEQYF.